The source of this TCR beta chain is a study of blood T cells in healthy people across ages. Combining a sample-barcoded 5' primer with a J-beta primer mix, a second PCR ran for roughly 7 to 11 cycles. TCRdb reprocessed the 5' RACE reads with MiXCR, giving one entry per CDR3 protein. The sample comprises 780,000 or so distinct CDR3 sequences, more than 50% of which are singletons, and more than 25% rests with the top ten. Comments on this clonotype: Its cognate antigen is unknown.

Points from the study as a whole: It was the long-lived donors that had more naive CD4+ cells and higher diversity than aged donors.

Trimming took off 10 bases at V and 4 bases at J, with 16 bases between the two ends. There are 13 residues in the CDR3. The TCR originated in a man aged 40-49 years in good health. The chain links TRBV12-3 or TRBV12-4 to TRBJ2-5; D uncertain. The sequenced material came from blood. This chain's CDR3 is CAISSDQGETQYF. Here the CDR3 DNA reads TGTGCCATCTCCTCGGACCAAGGAGAGACCCAGTACTTC.